The 30 T cell receptor beta chains listed next were all sequenced from one sample in a study of blood T cells in healthy people across ages. A J-beta primer mix and a sample-barcoded 5' primer were used in a second PCR of about 7 to 12 cycles. Via MiXCR, TCRdb re-called the 5' RACE reads, giving one row per CDR3 protein. The data hold about 640,000 distinct CDR3 sequences, with 25% to 30% observed a single time. The sample taken for sequencing was blood. Every receptor here comes from a woman older than 75 in good health.

This clonotype came up a few times. This rearrangement joins TRBV30 to TRBJ2-7; D is unclear. Trimming cost V 5 bases and J 6 bases, with 14 bases left between them. The CDR3 spans 12 residues. Germline loops: CDR1 GTSNPN, CDR2 SVGIG (reference sequence). The CDR3: CAWAYTASEQYF. DNA for the CDR3: TGTGCCTGGGCCTACACCGCGAGCGAGCAGTACTTC.

This clonotype was seen many times. The chain combines TRBV20-1 with TRBJ2-7; TRBD1 matches at 9 bases. Trimming took 1 base from V and 3 from J; bases not matched to a gene: 4. Germline V gene lookup returns CDR1 DFQATT and CDR2 SNEGSKA (reference sequence). This CDR3 is built from 14 residues. This CDR3 reads CSARGQGVIYEQYF. CDR3 sequence (DNA): TGCAGTGCTAGAGGACAGGGGGTAATCTACGAGCAGTACTTC.

This chain joins TRBV5-1 and TRBJ1-1, with a weak D call TRBD1 (6 bases). The V gene's germline CDR1 is SGHRS and CDR2 YFSETQ. The CDR3 length is 15 residues. The V end was cut by 4 bases, the J end by 7 bases, with 20 bases between. Here the CDR3 DNA reads TGCGCCAGCAGCGCCCGGGCGGGGGCGCCAATTGAAGCTTTCTTT. Its translation: CASSARAGAPIEAFF. The full variable domain, with the rest looked up from reference TRBV5-1 and TRBJ1-1, is KAGVTQTPRYLIKTRGQQVTLSCSPISGHRSVSWYQQTPGQGLQFLFEYFSETQRNKGNFPGRFSGRQFSNSRSEMNVSTLELGDSALYLCASSARAGAPIEAFFGQGTRLTVV.

This clonotype was seen ten or more times. This chain links TRBV20-1 with TRBJ2-3; D ambiguous. Germline CDR1 reads DFQATT; CDR2 reads SNEGSKA (reference sequence). The CDR3 is made up of 14 amino acids. The germline V and J ends were trimmed by 6 bases and 2 bases, with 15 bases remaining between them. The CDR3 sequence is CSARRIRSTDTQYF. CDR3 sequence (DNA): TGCAGTGCCAGAAGAATCCGGTCCACAGATACGCAGTATTTT.

This clonotype was counted ten times or more. This chain connects TRBV7-2 to TRBJ2-3; 10 nucleotides line up with TRBD1. Germline V lookup: CDR1 SGHTA, CDR2 FQGNSA. J gave up 5 bases and V 8 bases, and 10 bases lay outside the gene matches. The CDR3 spans 15 residues. Written as DNA, the CDR3 is TGTGCCAGCGATCCGGGACAGGGGCTGGGAGATACGCAGTATTTT. Protein sequence: CASDPGQGLGDTQYF.

This chain joins TRBV9 and TRBJ2-1; TRBD2 matches 9 bases. CDR3 length: 15 amino acids. The V and J ends lost 4 bases and 4 bases, in that order; junction bases with no gene match: 6. The germline V gene encodes CDR1 SGDLS and CDR2 YYNGEE. The CDR3 loop reads CASSHSAGGYNEQFF. In DNA form, the CDR3 reads TGTGCCAGCAGCCACTCAGCGGGGGGTTACAATGAGCAGTTCTTC.

This chain joins TRBV5-1 and TRBJ1-2; 10 bases match TRBD1. CDR1 SGHRS and CDR2 YFSETQ come from the germline V gene. This CDR3 contains 15 residues. The ends lost 1 base at V and 7 bases at J; junction bases unmatched: 7. This chain's CDR3 is CASSLMDRGGGGYTF. In nucleotides, the CDR3 is TGCGCCAGCAGCTTGATGGACAGGGGGGGAGGTGGCTACACCTTC. Using reference TRBV5-1 and TRBJ1-2 for the parts outside the CDR3, the full variable domain is KAGVTQTPRYLIKTRGQQVTLSCSPISGHRSVSWYQQTPGQGLQFLFEYFSETQRNKGNFPGRFSGRQFSNSRSEMNVSTLELGDSALYLCASSLMDRGGGGYTFGSGTRLTVV.

There are a few counts of this clonotype. The chain combines TRBV30 with TRBJ1-1, with D possibly matching TRBD1 (6 bases). Per the germline V gene, CDR1 is GTSNPN and CDR2 is SVGIG (reference sequence). V was clipped by 4 bases and J by 2 bases, with 11 bases between them. The CDR3 extends over 13 amino acids. The CDR3 bases are TGTGCCTGGAACCAGGGGTCTAACACTGAAGCTTTCTTT. As protein: CAWNQGSNTEAFF.

The table lists this clonotype with many counts. This sequence may be a read error, since a much larger clone differs from it by one base. This chain links TRBV4-3 with TRBJ2-1, with D possibly called TRBD1 or TRBD2 (5 bases each). The J call may be incorrect, as the DNA end agrees better with TRBJ2-7. There are 15 residues in the CDR3. The germline V gene encodes CDR1 LGHNA and CDR2 YSLEER. The DNA of the CDR3 is TGCGCCAGCAGCCAAGGGGTGACAGACTACAATGAGCAGTACTTC. This encodes CASSQGVTDYNEQYF.

This clonotype was counted ten times or more. This sequence joins TRBV12-3 or TRBV12-4 and TRBJ2-1, with a weak D call TRBD2 (6 bases). Trimming stripped 7 bases from V and 1 base from J, with 11 bases between. The CDR3 is made up of 14 amino acids. CDR3 DNA: TGTGCCAGCACCTTAGCGGTTTCCTACAATGAGCAGTTCTTC. Translated, it gives CASTLAVSYNEQFF.

This clonotype was seen ten or more times. The rearrangement uses TRBV7-9 and TRBJ2-5; TRBD2 matches 7 bases. Per germline, CDR1 SEHNR and CDR2 FQNEAQ (reference sequence). The CDR3 spans 15 residues. J lost 4 bases, V lost 5 bases, and 10 bases had no gene match. The CDR3 coding sequence is TGTGCCAGCAGCGCCCCCAGGGCGGGGGTAGAGACCCAGTACTTC. It is translated as CASSAPRAGVETQYF.

V and J are TRBV2 and TRBJ1-2, with D maybe TRBD1 (5 bases). Germline CDR1 is SNHLY and CDR2 is FYNNEI. V lost 1 base and J 5 bases, leaving 23 bases between the germline ends. The CDR3 extends over 18 amino acids. CDR3 sequence reads: CASSEGGLRGSLRYGYTF. As DNA, the CDR3 is TGTGCCAGCAGTGAAGGCGGTCTAAGGGGCAGCCTGAGATATGGCTACACCTTC.

The chain carries TRBV19 and TRBJ2-7; D gene uncertain. This CDR3 region has 11 residues. Trimming left V 2 bases short and J 6 bases short, with 5 bases between. Germline lookup yields CDR1 LNHDA and CDR2 SQIVND (reference sequence). This CDR3 is CASSISGEQYF. The CDR3 DNA sequence: TGTGCCAGTAGTATATCTGGCGAGCAGTACTTC.

This clonotype was observed at least ten times. The rearrangement uses TRBV27 and TRBJ1-2; maybe TRBD1 (6 bases). Germline CDR1 is MNHEY and CDR2 is SMNVEV (reference sequence). Trimming left V 5 bases short and J 5 bases short, with 18 bases between. This CDR3 contains 15 residues. The CDR3 nucleotides read TGTGCCAGCAGTCAGAGGGACACCCTTTGGTATGGCTACACCTTC. Its translation is CASSQRDTLWYGYTF.

Comments on this clonotype: This is likely a read error, given that the CDR3 carries no conserved phenylalanine or tryptophan at its end. The chain carries TRBV7-9 and TRBJ1-2; D may be TRBD1 (6 bases). The V gene's germline CDR1 is SEHNR and CDR2 FQNEAQ (reference sequence). CDR3 length: 13 amino acids. Trimming stripped 3 bases from V and 4 bases from J, with 9 bases between. The CDR3: CASSFGQLYGYTL. CDR3 in DNA: TGTGCCAGCAGCTTCGGACAGCTCTATGGCTACACCTTA.

This clonotype was counted many times. This chain uses TRBV4-1 with TRBJ1-2, with 9 bases lining up with TRBD1. V lost 2 bases, J lost 4 bases, and 5 bases stayed unmatched. Germline CDR1 and CDR2: MGHRA and YSYEKL. The CDR3 sequence is 15 residues long. The CDR3 loop is CASSQTGTGTYGYTF. The DNA of the CDR3 is TGCGCCAGCAGCCAAACCGGGACAGGGACCTATGGCTACACCTTC.

This chain links TRBV11-2 with TRBJ2-4, with a weak D call TRBD2 (6 bases). Germline values: CDR1 SGHAT, CDR2 FQNNGV. The CDR3 consists of 16 residues. Trimming stripped 4 bases from V and 0 bases from J, with 13 bases between. The CDR3 protein is CASSSAGSLAKNIQYF. CDR3 DNA: TGTGCCAGCAGCTCAGCCGGGAGCTTAGCCAAAAACATTCAGTACTTC.

This clonotype showed up many times. The chain recombines TRBV7-2 with TRBJ1-5; TRBD1 might be the D (6 bases). Germline V CDR1 and CDR2: SGHTA, FQGNSA. Trimming removed 4 bases from V and 4 bases from J, with 14 bases in between. This CDR3 has 15 residues. The CDR3 here is CASSSGTSRNQPQHF. The CDR3 nucleotides are TGTGCCAGCAGCTCCGGGACATCTCGGAATCAGCCCCAGCATTTT. The variable domain in full, completed from reference TRBV7-2 and TRBJ1-5, reads GAGVSQSPSNKVTEKGKDVELRCDPISGHTALYWYRQSLGQGLEFLIYFQGNSAPDKSGLPSDRFSAERTGGSVSTLTIQRTQQEDSAVYLCASSSGTSRNQPQHFGDGTRLSIL.

As regards this clonotype: This could be a read error, since a much larger clone is one nucleotide away. The CDR3 region has the DNA TGCGCCGGCAGCCGCCCGGGACACAATGAGCAGTTCTTC. Translating it yields CAGSRPGHNEQFF. This chain links TRBV4-3 with TRBJ2-1; D is possibly TRBD1 or TRBD2 (5 bases each). This CDR3 has 13 amino acids. Germline V gene data show CDR1 as LGHNA and CDR2 as YSLEER.

In this sample, this clonotype turned up once. A junction end diverges from the germline sequence, so it may reflect a read error. The chain combines TRBV28 with TRBJ2-3; a weak D match, TRBD1 (6 bases). Germline V gene lookup returns CDR1 MDHEN and CDR2 SYDVKM. CDR3 length: 14 residues. CDR3 in amino acids: CASSLPRGADAQYF. The CDR3 nucleotides read TGTGCCAGCAGTTTGCCCAGGGGAGCAGATGCGCAGTATTTT. The entire variable domain, with the rest obtained from reference TRBV28 and TRBJ2-3, is as follows: DVKVTQSSRYLVKRTGEKVFLECVQDMDHENMFWYRQDPGLGLRLIYFSYDVKMKEKGDIPEGYSVSREKKERFSLILESASTNQTSMYLCASSLPRGADAQYFGPGTRLTVL.

This clonotype was found a few times. The CDR3 reads CASSDAGNYSPLHF. The CDR3 nucleotides read TGTGCCAGCAGTGACGCGGGGAATTACTCACCCCTCCACTTT. The chain couples TRBV25-1 to TRBJ1-6, with D uncertain. V dropped 3 bases and J dropped 10 bases, with 13 bases sitting between them. CDR3 length: 14 amino acids. Germline-derived CDR1 and CDR2 are MGHDK and SYGVNS.

The chain joins TRBV11-2 to TRBJ1-2, with 10 bases lining up with TRBD1. Germline V CDR1 and CDR2: SGHAT, FQNNGV. Trimming took 8 bases from V and 8 from J; bases not matched to a gene: 14. The CDR3 covers 15 residues. The CDR3 loop is CASGRARQGAGGYTF. The CDR3 region has the DNA TGTGCCAGCGGACGGGCCAGACAGGGGGCAGGAGGCTACACCTTC.

The V and J genes are TRBV20-1 and TRBJ1-4; 10 nucleotides match TRBD1. This CDR3 contains 16 residues. Germline lookup yields CDR1 DFQATT and CDR2 SNEGSKA (reference sequence). With 1 base clipped from V and 4 bases from J, the junction kept 6 bases outside the gene matches. DNA of the CDR3: TGCAGTGCTAGAGTGACAGGGGGCATGGTTAATGAAAAACTGTTTTTT. It codes for CSARVTGGMVNEKLFF.

This clonotype was counted ten times or more. The CDR3 sequence: CASNQRGQEYTF. DNA of the CDR3: TGTGCCAGCAACCAGAGAGGACAGGAATACACCTTC. V gene TRBV6-6 combines with J gene TRBJ1-2; TRBD1 aligns across 7 bases. Trimming took 7 bases from V and 11 from J; bases not matched to a gene: 10. Germline V CDR1 and CDR2: MNHNY, SVGAGI (reference sequence). The CDR3 spans 12 residues.

V gene TRBV30 combines with J gene TRBJ2-5; no definite D call. The last part of the DNA fits TRBJ2-1 better; the J call may be wrong. Germline CDR1 reads GTSNPN; CDR2 reads SVGIG (reference sequence). The CDR3 is 12 amino acids. The CDR3 DNA sequence: TGTGCCTGGGGGCCCGGAGAAGAGACCCAGTTCTTC. Translating gives CAWGPGEETQFF.

This clonotype was recorded many times. The chain joins TRBV9 to TRBJ1-2; 7 positions agree with TRBD1. CDR3 size: 14 residues. Germline V lookup: CDR1 SGDLS, CDR2 YYNGEE. V was clipped by 4 bases and J by 1 base; unmatched bases: 4. The CDR3 DNA reads as TGTGCCAGCAGCAGGGGACAGAGTAACTATGGCTACACCTTC. Its translation: CASSRGQSNYGYTF.

The genes are TRBV28 and TRBJ1-4; TRBD1 is a possible D gene (5 bases). Trimming stripped 7 bases from V and 8 bases from J, with 17 bases between. The V gene's germline CDR1 is MDHEN and CDR2 SYDVKM. The CDR3 contains 14 residues. CDR3 sequence reads: CASKSGDSREKLFF. CDR3 bases: TGTGCCAGCAAAAGCGGGGACTCCCGGGAAAAACTGTTTTTT.

This clonotype showed up just a few times. The chain recombines TRBV2 with TRBJ1-6; D possibly corresponds to TRBD1 (5 bases). Looked up from germline, CDR1 is SNHLY and CDR2 is FYNNEI. This CDR3 region has 16 residues. Trimming left V 5 bases short and J 8 bases short, with 19 bases between. DNA for the CDR3: TGTGCCAGCAGTTCGGACGGGGGTATTGCGGATTCACCCCTCCACTTT. Translation: CASSSDGGIADSPLHF.

This clonotype showed up many times. This chain uses TRBV5-5 with TRBJ2-1; 11 positions match TRBD2. The CDR3 totals 18 residues. Germline values: CDR1 SGHKS, CDR2 YYEKEE (reference sequence). V shed 1 base, J shed 2 bases, and the junction held 8 bases outside the gene matches. The CDR3 nucleotides read TGTGCCAGCAGCTTGTTGGCCTCTAGCGGGGGGACCTACAATGAGCAGTTCTTC. Translating it yields CASSLLASSGGTYNEQFF.

This clonotype was recorded many times. The CDR3 nucleotides read TGTGCCAGCAGCTTATCAAGGACCCGCACAGATACGCAGTATTTT. This gives the protein CASSLSRTRTDTQYF. The chain couples TRBV7-9 to TRBJ2-3; D gene uncertain. The CDR3 spans 15 residues. Germline CDR1 reads SEHNR; CDR2 reads FQNEAQ (reference sequence). Trimming shortened V by 2 bases and J by 1 base, and 10 bases separated the two germline ends. The variable domain in full, completed from reference TRBV7-9 and TRBJ2-3, reads DTGVSQNPRHKITKRGQNVTFRCDPISEHNRLYWYRQTLGQGPEFLTYFQNEAQLEKSRLLSDRFSAERPKGSFSTLEIQRTEQGDSAMYLCASSLSRTRTDTQYFGPGTRLTVL.